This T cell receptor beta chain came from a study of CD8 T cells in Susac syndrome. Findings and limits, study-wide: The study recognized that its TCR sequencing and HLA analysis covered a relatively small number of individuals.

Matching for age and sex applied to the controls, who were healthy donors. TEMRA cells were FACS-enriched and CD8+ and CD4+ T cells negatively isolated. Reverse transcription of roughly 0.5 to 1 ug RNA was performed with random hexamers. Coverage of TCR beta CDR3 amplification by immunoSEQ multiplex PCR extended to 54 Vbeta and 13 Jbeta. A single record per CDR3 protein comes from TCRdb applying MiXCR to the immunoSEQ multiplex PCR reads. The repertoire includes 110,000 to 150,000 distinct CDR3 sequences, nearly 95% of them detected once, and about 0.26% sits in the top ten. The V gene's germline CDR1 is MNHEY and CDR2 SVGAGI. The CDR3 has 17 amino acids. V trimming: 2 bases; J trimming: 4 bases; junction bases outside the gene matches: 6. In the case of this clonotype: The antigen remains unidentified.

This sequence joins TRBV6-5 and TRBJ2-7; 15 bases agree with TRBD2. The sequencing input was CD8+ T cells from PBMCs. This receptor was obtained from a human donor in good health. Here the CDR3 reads CASSYPTGLAGGYEQYF. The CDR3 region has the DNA TGTGCCAGCAGTTACCCCACCGGACTAGCGGGAGGGTACGAGCAGTACTTC.